The following is a TCR beta chain sequence with its context. These data come from a study of blood T cell repertoires in COVID-19. This CDR3 is 21 amino acids long. V lost 0 bases to trimming and J lost 4 bases; unmatched junction nucleotides: 19. This table comes from immunoSEQ multiplex PCR, and its TCRdb copy is limited to in-frame clones, with some not included. The sample includes around 140,000 clones, roughly 75% seen only once; the top ten take approximately 6%. Sequenced sample: PBMCs or T cells enriched from blood (not recorded which). The chain couples TRBV23-1 to TRBJ1-2, with 11 bases matching TRBD1. TRBV23-1 is labeled an ORF, and its function is uncertain. The source of this sequence is a woman in her forties or fifties who had recovered from COVID-19. In nucleotides, the CDR3 is TGCGCCAGCAGTCAATCGGGAAAACTAGGACAGGGGGCCCATATGGTCTATGGCTACACCTTC. Its protein product is CASSQSGKLGQGAHMVYGYTF.